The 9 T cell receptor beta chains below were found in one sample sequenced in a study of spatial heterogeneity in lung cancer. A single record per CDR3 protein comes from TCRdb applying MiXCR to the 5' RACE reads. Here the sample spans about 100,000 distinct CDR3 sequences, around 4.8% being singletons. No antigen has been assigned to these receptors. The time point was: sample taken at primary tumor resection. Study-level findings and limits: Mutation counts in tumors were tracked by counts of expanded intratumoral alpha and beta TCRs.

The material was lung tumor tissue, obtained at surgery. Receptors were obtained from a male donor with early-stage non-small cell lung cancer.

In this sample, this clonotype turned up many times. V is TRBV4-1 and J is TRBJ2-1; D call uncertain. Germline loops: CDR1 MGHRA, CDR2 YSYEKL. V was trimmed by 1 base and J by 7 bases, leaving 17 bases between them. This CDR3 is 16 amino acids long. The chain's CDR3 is CASSQVGLALRNEQFF. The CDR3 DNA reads TGCGCCAGCAGCCAAGTCGGGCTTGCCCTACGGAATGAGCAGTTCTTC.

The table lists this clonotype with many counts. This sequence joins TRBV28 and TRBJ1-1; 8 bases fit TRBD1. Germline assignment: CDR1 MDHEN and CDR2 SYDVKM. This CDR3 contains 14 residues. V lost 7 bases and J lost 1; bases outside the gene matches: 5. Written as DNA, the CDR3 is TGTGCCAGCAAACCGGGACAGGCGAACACTGAAGCTTTCTTT. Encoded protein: CASKPGQANTEAFF.

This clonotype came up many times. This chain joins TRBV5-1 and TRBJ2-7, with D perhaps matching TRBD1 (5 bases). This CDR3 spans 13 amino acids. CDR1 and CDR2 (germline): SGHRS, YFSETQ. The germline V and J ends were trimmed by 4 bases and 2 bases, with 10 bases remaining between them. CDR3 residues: CASSQGRPYEQYF. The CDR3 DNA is TGCGCCAGCAGCCAGGGCAGGCCCTACGAGCAGTACTTC.

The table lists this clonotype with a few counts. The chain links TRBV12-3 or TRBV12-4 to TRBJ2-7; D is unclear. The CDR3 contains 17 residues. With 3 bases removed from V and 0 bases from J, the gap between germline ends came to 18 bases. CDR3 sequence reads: CASSFRRLGGLSYEQYF. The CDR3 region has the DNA TGTGCCAGCAGTTTCCGTCGTTTAGGCGGTCTCTCCTACGAGCAGTACTTC.

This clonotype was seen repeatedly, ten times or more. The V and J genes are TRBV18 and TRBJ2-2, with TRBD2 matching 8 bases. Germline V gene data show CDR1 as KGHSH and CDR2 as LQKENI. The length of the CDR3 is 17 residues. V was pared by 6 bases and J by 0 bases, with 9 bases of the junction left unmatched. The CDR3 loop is CASSPRGDAANTGELFF. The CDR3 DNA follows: TGTGCCAGCTCTCCGCGGGGGGACGCCGCGAACACCGGGGAGCTGTTTTTT.

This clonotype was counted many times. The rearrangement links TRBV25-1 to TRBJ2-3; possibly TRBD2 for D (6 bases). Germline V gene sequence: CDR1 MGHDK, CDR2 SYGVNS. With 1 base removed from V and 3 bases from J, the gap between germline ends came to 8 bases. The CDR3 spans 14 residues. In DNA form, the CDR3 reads TGTGCCAGCAGTGAATGGGGAGGAACAGATACGCAGTATTTT. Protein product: CASSEWGGTDTQYF.

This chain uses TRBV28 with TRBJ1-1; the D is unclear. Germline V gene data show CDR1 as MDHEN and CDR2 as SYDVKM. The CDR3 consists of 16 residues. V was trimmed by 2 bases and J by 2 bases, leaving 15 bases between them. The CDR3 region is CASSLGWLYRNTEAFF. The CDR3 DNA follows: TGTGCCAGCAGTTTAGGTTGGCTCTACAGAAACACTGAAGCTTTCTTT.

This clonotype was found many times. The CDR3 nucleotides are TGCGCCAGCAGCTTGGGACGACTCGGAGCCAAAAACATTCAGTACTTC. Residues: CASSLGRLGAKNIQYF. The rearrangement links TRBV5-1 to TRBJ2-4, with D uncertain. The germline V and J ends were trimmed by 0 bases and 0 bases, with 10 bases remaining between them. The germline V gene has CDR1 SGHRS and CDR2 YFSETQ. CDR3 size: 16 residues. The whole variable domain, filled in from reference TRBV5-1 and TRBJ2-4, reads KAGVTQTPRYLIKTRGQQVTLSCSPISGHRSVSWYQQTPGQGLQFLFEYFSETQRNKGNFPGRFSGRQFSNSRSEMNVSTLELGDSALYLCASSLGRLGAKNIQYFGAGTRLSVL.

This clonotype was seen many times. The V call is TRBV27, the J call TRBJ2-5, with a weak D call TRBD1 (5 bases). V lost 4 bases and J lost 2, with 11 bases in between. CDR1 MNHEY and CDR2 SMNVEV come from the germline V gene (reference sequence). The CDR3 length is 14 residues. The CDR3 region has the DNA TGTGCCAGCAGTTCCAGGGCGAAACAAGAGACCCAGTACTTC. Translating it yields CASSSRAKQETQYF.